This T cell receptor beta chain was captured by sequencing in a study of tumor-infiltrating lymphocytes in primary liver carcinoma. In the study overall: Samples yielded about 3.5 to 7.5 million productive TCRbeta reads, similar across tissue types. Study-level findings and limits: Among the pair types, tumor region pairs showed more overlap than tumor-adjacent and tumor-blood pairs. Tumor specimens were characterized by a significantly higher top-250-clone fraction than blood (p = 0.039).

A constant-region primer primed TCR beta cDNA synthesis from roughly 510 ng of total RNA. Construction of TCR beta libraries relied on three successive nested multiplex PCR rounds employing slightly modified ARM-PCR. TCRdb independently ran MiXCR on the multiplex PCR reads; one entry per CDR3 protein. The sample comprises roughly 200,000 distinct CDR3 sequences, around 81% of which are singletons, and 15% to 20% rests with the top ten. Of note for this clonotype: Its antigen is still unknown. The junction departs from the called germline gene at one end, perhaps through a read error.

The approximately 20-31 mg bulk tissue piece was not sorted before simultaneous RNA and DNA extraction. Surgical resection treated primary liver carcinoma in the patients. The sequence was obtained from a man aged 35 to 55 with primary liver carcinoma and hepatitis B virus infection. The sequencing input was tumor tissue from primary liver carcinoma.

The chain's CDR3 is CASSLVETNSPLHF. The DNA of the CDR3 is TGCGCCAGCAGCTTAGTGGAGACCAATTCACCCCTACACTTT. This chain links TRBV7-9 with TRBJ1-6; D is uncertain. Germline CDR1 and CDR2: SEHNR and FQNEAQ (reference sequence). The CDR3 is 14 amino acids. The full variable domain, with the rest looked up from reference TRBV7-9 and TRBJ1-6, is DTGVSQNPRHKITKRGQNVTFRCDPISEHNRLYWYRQTLGQGPEFLTYFQNEAQLEKSRLLSDRFSAERPKGSFSTLEIQRTEQGDSAMYLCASSLVETNSPLHFGNGTRLTVT.